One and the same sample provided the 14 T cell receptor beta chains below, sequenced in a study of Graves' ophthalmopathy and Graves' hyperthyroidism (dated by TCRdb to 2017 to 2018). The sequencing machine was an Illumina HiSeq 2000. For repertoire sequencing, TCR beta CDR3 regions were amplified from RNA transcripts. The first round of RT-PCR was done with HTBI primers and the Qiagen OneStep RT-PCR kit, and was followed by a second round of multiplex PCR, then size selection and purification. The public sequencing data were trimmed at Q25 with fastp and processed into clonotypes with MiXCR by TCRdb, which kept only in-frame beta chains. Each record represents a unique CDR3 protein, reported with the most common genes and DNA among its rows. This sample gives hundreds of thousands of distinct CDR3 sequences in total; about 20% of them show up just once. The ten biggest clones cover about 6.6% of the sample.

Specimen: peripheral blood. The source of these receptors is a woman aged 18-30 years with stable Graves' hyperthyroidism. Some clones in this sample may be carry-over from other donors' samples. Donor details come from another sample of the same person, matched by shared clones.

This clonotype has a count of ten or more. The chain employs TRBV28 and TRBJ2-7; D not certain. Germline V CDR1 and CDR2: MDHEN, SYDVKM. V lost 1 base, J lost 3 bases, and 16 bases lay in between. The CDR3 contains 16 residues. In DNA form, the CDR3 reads TGTGCCAGCAGTTTATCCCGCCCCATTAGGGTCTACGAGCAGTACTTC. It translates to CASSLSRPIRVYEQYF.

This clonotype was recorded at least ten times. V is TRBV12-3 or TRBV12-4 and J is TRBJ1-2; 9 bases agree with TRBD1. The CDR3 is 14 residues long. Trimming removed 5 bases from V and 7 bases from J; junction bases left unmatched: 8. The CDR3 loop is CASSLGQGIFGYTF. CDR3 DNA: TGTGCCAGCAGTCTCGGACAGGGGATTTTTGGCTACACCTTC.

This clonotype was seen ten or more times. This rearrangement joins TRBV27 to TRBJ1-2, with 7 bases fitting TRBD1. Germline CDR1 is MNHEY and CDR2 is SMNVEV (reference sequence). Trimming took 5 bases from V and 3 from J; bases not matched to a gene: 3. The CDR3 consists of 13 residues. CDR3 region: CASSSTGDYGYTF. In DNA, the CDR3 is TGTGCCAGCAGTAGCACAGGGGACTATGGCTACACCTTC.

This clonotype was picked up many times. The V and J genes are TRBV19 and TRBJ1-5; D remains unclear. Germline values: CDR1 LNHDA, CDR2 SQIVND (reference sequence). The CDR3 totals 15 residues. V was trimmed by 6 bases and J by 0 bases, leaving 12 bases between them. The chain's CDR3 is CASRTTPNSNQPQHF. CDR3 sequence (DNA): TGTGCCAGTAGGACGACTCCGAATAGCAATCAGCCCCAGCATTTT.

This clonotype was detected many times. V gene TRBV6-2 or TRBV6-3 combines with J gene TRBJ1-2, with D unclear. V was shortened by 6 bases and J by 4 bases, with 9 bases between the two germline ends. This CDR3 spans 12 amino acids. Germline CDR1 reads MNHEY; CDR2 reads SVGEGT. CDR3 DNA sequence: TGTGCCAGCAGGGGCTTCGGCTATGGCTACACCTTC. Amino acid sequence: CASRGFGYGYTF.

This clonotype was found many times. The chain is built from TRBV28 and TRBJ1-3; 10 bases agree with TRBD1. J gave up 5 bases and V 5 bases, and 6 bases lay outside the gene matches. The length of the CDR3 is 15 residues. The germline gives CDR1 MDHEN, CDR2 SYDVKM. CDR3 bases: TGTGCCAGCAGTCAGACAGGGGGCGTAAGAAACACCATATATTTT. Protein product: CASSQTGGVRNTIYF.

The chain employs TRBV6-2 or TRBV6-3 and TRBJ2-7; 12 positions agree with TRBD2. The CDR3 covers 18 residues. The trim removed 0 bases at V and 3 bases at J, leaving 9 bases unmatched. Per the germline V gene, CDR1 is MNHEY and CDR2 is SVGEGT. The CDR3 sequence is CASSYSPPLAGGRYEQYF. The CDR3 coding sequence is TGTGCCAGCAGTTACTCCCCTCCACTAGCGGGGGGCCGCTACGAGCAGTACTTC.

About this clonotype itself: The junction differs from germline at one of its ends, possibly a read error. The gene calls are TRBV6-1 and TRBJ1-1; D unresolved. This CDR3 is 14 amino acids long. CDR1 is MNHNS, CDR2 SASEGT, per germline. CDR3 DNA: TGTGCCAGCAGCGAAGTCGGAATGAACACTGGAGCTTTCTTT. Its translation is CASSEVGMNTGAFF.

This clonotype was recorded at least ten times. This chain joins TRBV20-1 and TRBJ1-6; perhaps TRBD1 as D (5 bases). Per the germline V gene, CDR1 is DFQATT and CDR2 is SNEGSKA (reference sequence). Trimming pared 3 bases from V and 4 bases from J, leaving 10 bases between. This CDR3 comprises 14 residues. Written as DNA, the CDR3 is TGCAGTGCTAGGCTTCAGGGATATAATTCACCCCTCCACTTT. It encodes CSARLQGYNSPLHF.

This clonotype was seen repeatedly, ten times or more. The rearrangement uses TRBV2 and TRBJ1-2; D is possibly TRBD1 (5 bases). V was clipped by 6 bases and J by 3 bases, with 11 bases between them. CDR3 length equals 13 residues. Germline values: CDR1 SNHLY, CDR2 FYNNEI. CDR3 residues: CASRSQGHYGYTF. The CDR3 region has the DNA TGTGCCAGCAGATCGCAGGGACACTATGGCTACACCTTC.

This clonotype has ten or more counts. CDR3 residues: CASSLAQGYGYTF. CDR3 bases: TGTGCCAGCAGTTTAGCACAGGGATATGGCTACACCTTC. The chain is built from TRBV12-3 or TRBV12-4 and TRBJ1-2, with D tentatively TRBD1 (6 bases). This CDR3 is 13 amino acids long. V lost 0 bases and J lost 5, with 7 bases in between.

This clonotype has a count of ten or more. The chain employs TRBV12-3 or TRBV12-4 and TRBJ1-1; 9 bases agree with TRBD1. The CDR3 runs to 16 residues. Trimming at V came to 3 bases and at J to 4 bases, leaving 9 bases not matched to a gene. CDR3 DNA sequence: TGTGCCAGCAGTTTGGGGGACAGGGTTTTCGGCACTGAAGCTTTCTTT. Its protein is CASSLGDRVFGTEAFF.

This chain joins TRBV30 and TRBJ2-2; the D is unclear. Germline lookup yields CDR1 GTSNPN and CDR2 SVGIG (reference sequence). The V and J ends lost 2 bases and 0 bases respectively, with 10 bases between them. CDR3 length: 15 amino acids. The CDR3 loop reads CAWSIAETNTGELFF. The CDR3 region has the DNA TGTGCCTGGAGTATCGCGGAAACGAACACCGGGGAGCTGTTTTTT.

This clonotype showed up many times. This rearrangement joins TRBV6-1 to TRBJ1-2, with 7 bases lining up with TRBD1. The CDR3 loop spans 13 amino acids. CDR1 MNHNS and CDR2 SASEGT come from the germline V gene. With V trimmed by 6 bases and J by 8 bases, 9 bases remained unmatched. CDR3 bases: TGTGCCAGCAGCCCTGACAGGGTAGGAGGCTACACCTTC. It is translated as CASSPDRVGGYTF.